The T cell receptor (beta chain) described here comes from a study of cytomegalovirus exposure and HLA in healthy donors. This clone was detected a few times. Primers for the PCR totalled 60 Vbeta and 13 Jbeta. Libraries were prepared by immunoSEQ multiplex PCR; TCRdb keeps only in-frame clonotypes and omits some of them. The sample holds more than 95,000 clones, just under 75% seen once. Likely unrecorded immune exposures existed in these nominally healthy donors. This CDR3 region has 18 residues. V lost 1 base and J lost 4, with 22 bases in between. CDR1 is KGHSH and CDR2 is LQKENI in the germline V gene.

The specimen sequenced was PBMCs. The receptor was isolated from a man in his fifties or sixties in good health and CMV-seropositive. The V and J genes are TRBV18 and TRBJ1-1, with a possible D match to TRBD1 (6 bases). In DNA form, the CDR3 reads TGTGCCAGCTCACCACTGCCCCGATCAGGGGTCGCCGGCACTGAAGCTTTCTTT. It translates to CASSPLPRSGVAGTEAFF.